One and the same sample provided the 5 T cell receptor beta chains below, sequenced in a study of cytomegalovirus exposure and HLA in healthy donors. The PCR ran on 60 Vbeta and 13 Jbeta primers. Clones were read by immunoSEQ multiplex PCR, and TCRdb kept only the in-frame ones, dropping some. The sample has 45,000 to 60,000 clones. Sequencing input: PBMCs. These receptors originate from a male donor in good health and CMV-seronegative.

The rearrangement uses TRBV2 and TRBJ2-7, with D perhaps TRBD1 (6 bases). V lost 6 bases, J lost 1 base, and 13 bases lay in between. Per the germline V gene, CDR1 is SNHLY and CDR2 is FYNNEI. This CDR3 is built from 14 residues. Here the CDR3 reads CASRTPQGSYEQYF. The CDR3 nucleotides read TGTGCCAGCAGAACCCCCCAGGGGTCCTACGAGCAGTACTTC. The whole variable domain, filled in from reference TRBV2 and TRBJ2-7, reads EPEVTQTPSHQVTQMGQEVILRCVPISNHLYFYWYRQILGQKVEFLVSFYNNEISEKSEIFDDQFSVERPDGSNFTLKIRSTKLEDSAMYFCASRTPQGSYEQYFGPGTRLTVT.

The chain has TRBV7-2 and TRBJ2-5; tentative D call: TRBD2 (6 bases). The CDR3 is made up of 14 amino acids. Per germline, CDR1 SGHTA and CDR2 FQGNSA. V gave up 1 base and J gave up 2 bases, with 8 bases separating them. The DNA for the CDR3 is TGTGCCAGCAGCTTAGATGGGGGGCAAGAGACCCAGTACTTC. Its protein is CASSLDGGQETQYF.

This rearrangement joins TRBV7-2 to TRBJ2-4; weak D call: TRBD2 (6 bases). V was pared by 1 base and J by 9 bases, with 13 bases between. The CDR3 covers 14 residues. Germline V gene sequence: CDR1 SGHTA, CDR2 FQGNSA. As DNA, the CDR3 is TGTGCCAGCAGCTTAGTTGGGGACTCAAGCATTCAGTACTTC. It specifies CASSLVGDSSIQYF.

This chain links TRBV28 with TRBJ2-7; D is perhaps TRBD2 (7 bases). There are 14 residues in the CDR3. Between the trimmed V and J ends, which lost 3 bases and 2 bases, there was a span of 11 bases. In germline, CDR1 is MDHEN, CDR2 SYDVKM. DNA of the CDR3: TGTGCCAGCAGTTTTGGGGGGGGGCCCTACGAGCAGTACTTC. Its protein is CASSFGGGPYEQYF.

V usage is TRBV7-9 and J usage is TRBJ2-2, with a weak D call TRBD2 (6 bases). The CDR3 is 16 amino acids. Germline V CDR1 and CDR2: SEHNR, FQNEAQ (reference sequence). V lost 4 bases to trimming and J lost 4 bases, with 16 bases between them. The CDR3 coding sequence is TGTGCCAGCAGCTACCCCGCAGGGAGGATCACCGGGGAGCTGTTTTTT. It specifies CASSYPAGRITGELFF.